The entry below gives a single T cell receptor (beta chain) sequence along with its context. At one end the junction does not follow the germline gene, possibly because of a read error. This entry comes from a study of metastatic and nonmetastatic thyroid tumors. The germline CDR1 and CDR2 sequences are DFQATT and SNEGSKA (reference sequence). CDR3 size: 14 residues. TCRdb used MiXCR to call clones anew from the PCR reads. The sample holds about 60,000 clones, around 15% seen once. Patients underwent thyroid surgery, and none had received any treatment before it. The sequencing sample was made of blood. The sequence came from a male donor with papillary thyroid cancer or a benign thyroid nodule (not recorded which). Some clones in this sample may be carry-over from other donors' samples. This chain links TRBV20-1 with TRBJ2-3; no clear D. CDR3 sequence (DNA): TGCAGTGCTAGTGGTGGGATAAGCAGAGATACGCAGTATTTT. It translates to CSASGGISRDTQYF.